These T cell receptor beta chains were read from a single sample in a study of shared clonotypes between healthy human individuals. TCRdb's table, derived via immunoSEQ multiplex PCR, lists solely in-frame clones and lacks some. The data show about 1 million clones, with around 74% seen just once and 1.4% to 1.5% held by the top ten. Sequenced input: memory CD4+ T cells sorted from blood. The receptor set was obtained from a man aged 18 to 30 in good health. The CDR3 runs from the conserved cysteine through the conserved F or W. D genes are given only for firm matches. Clone size appears in some rows only: once, few, many, or a class for an expanded clone.

TRBV7-2	TRBJ2-1	.	TRBD2	TGTGCCAGCAGGTTAGCGGGCAATGAGCAGTTCTTC	CASRLAGNEQFF
TRBV30	TRBJ2-2	few	.	TGTGCCTGGACCGGACCTAACACCGGGGAGCTGTTTTTT	CAWTGPNTGELFF
TRBV10-3	TRBJ2-5	.	.	TGTGCCATCAAGGCTCGAGGGGGAGAGACCCAGTACTTC	CAIKARGGETQYF
TRBV7-2	TRBJ2-7	.	.	TGTGCCAGCAGCTTAGCGAGGACAGCCTACGAGCAGTACTTC	CASSLARTAYEQYF
TRBV10-3	TRBJ2-3	.	.	TGTGCCATCAGTGAGAAAATAACGGGAGATACGCAGTATTTT	CAISEKITGDTQYF
TRBV5-6	TRBJ1-1	.	.	TGTGCCAGCATAGGGCAAATGAACACTGAAGCTTTCTTT	CASIGQMNTEAFF
TRBV6-5	TRBJ1-1	once	.	TGTGCCAGCAGTTACAGGTCGGGAGCCAATGAAGCTTTCTTT	CASSYRSGANEAFF
TRBV5-4	TRBJ1-3	.	.	TGTGCCAGCAGCCCTACAGGTATTCGGAACACCATATATTTT	CASSPTGIRNTIYF
TRBV19	TRBJ2-1	few	TRBD2	TGTGCCAGCAAGCGGGGCCTCGATGAGCAGTTCTTC	CASKRGLDEQFF
TRBV6-5	TRBJ1-4	.	.	TGTGCCAGCAGTTACTCGACATGGGGTGAAAAACTGTTTTTT	CASSYSTWGEKLFF
TRBV2	TRBJ2-3	.	TRBD1	TGTGCCAGCAGCGACGGACAGGGAGAAACAGATACGCAGTATTTT	CASSDGQGETDTQYF
TRBV13	TRBJ2-7	.	TRBD1	TGTGCCAGCAGCTTAAAGGGACAGACGTGGGAGCAGTACTTC	CASSLKGQTWEQYF
TRBV18	TRBJ2-7	.	.	TGTGCCAGCTCACCAACGAGAGGGATCTACGAGCAGTACTTC	CASSPTRGIYEQYF
TRBV20-1	TRBJ2-1	few	.	TGCAGTGCCGCACTAGTTTACCAGTTCTTC	CSAALVYQFF
TRBV6-5	TRBJ2-5	.	TRBD1	TGTGCCAGCAGCAGACAGGGCGTGGAGTACTTC	CASSRQGVEYF
TRBV7-2	TRBJ2-7	.	TRBD1	TGTGCCAGCAGCTTGACCGGGACAGGGGGTTTGTACGAGCAGTACTTC	CASSLTGTGGLYEQYF
TRBV10-3	TRBJ1-1	few	.	TGTGCCATCAGTGAACCTCAGGGAGGGAACACTGAAGCTTTCTTT	CAISEPQGGNTEAFF
TRBV7-2	TRBJ2-2	.	.	TGTGCCAGCAGCTTAACGCCGAACACCGGGGAGCTGTTTTTT	CASSLTPNTGELFF
TRBV11-2	TRBJ2-1	.	.	TGTGCCAGCAGCTTAACCGGAAGGAGCTCCTACAATGAGCAGTTCTTC	CASSLTGRSSYNEQFF
TRBV5-1	TRBJ2-5	.	TRBD2	TGCGCCAGTGGGACTAGCGGGGGCCGGGTCCAAGAGACCCAGTACTTC	CASGTSGGRVQETQYF
TRBV4-1	TRBJ2-7	.	TRBD2	TGCGCCAGCAGCCAGCCTACTAGCGGAAGGGCCTACGAGCAGTACTTC	CASSQPTSGRAYEQYF
TRBV7-9	TRBJ2-5	.	.	TGTGCCAGCAGCTTCGGGGGAGTGGAGACCCAGTACTTC	CASSFGGVETQYF
TRBV19	TRBJ1-2	.	TRBD1	TGTGCCAGTAGTCCCACATCGACAGGGCTCTATGGCTACACCTTC	CASSPTSTGLYGYTF
TRBV13	TRBJ1-6	.	.	TGTGCCAGCAGCTTAGGGAATTCACCCCTCCACTTT	CASSLGNSPLHF
TRBV5-6	TRBJ1-1	once	TRBD1	TGTGCCAGCAGCGCTCGGACAGGGGGCTCGGGGACTGAAGCTTTCTTT	CASSARTGGSGTEAFF
TRBV5-4	TRBJ2-3	.	.	TGTGCCAGCAGCTTGCAGTCTAAAGGAGTCACAGATACGCAGTATTTT	CASSLQSKGVTDTQYF
TRBV5-6	TRBJ1-1	.	TRBD1	TGTGCCAGCAGCACTGGGACAGTTAACACTGAAGCTTTCTTT	CASSTGTVNTEAFF
TRBV28	TRBJ1-1	few	.	TGTGCCAGCAGTTTTCAGGGGTCGAACACTGAAGCTTTCTTT	CASSFQGSNTEAFF
TRBV5-3	TRBJ1-6	.	.	TGTGCCAGAGAAGGACGGGCGGTATACGGAAATTCACCCCTCCACTTT	CAREGRAVYGNSPLHF
TRBV2	TRBJ2-3	.	TRBD1	TGTGCCAGCAGTGAGGACAGGGGAACGAATACGCAGTATTTT	CASSEDRGTNTQYF
TRBV6-5	TRBJ1-6	.	.	TGTGCCAGCAGTTCCGGGACCTATAATTCACCCCTCCACTTT	CASSSGTYNSPLHF
TRBV9	TRBJ1-3	.	.	TGTGCCAGCGGTTCTGGGAAGGCGAGCTCTGGAAACACCATATATTTT	CASGSGKASSGNTIYF
TRBV7-7	TRBJ2-5	.	TRBD2	TGTGCTAGCAGCCCCACTAGCGGGAAGGGAGAGACCCAGTACTTC	CASSPTSGKGETQYF
TRBV2	TRBJ1-2	.	TRBD1	TGTGCCAGCAGTCCCACCGGGACAGTCTCACATGGCTACACCTTC	CASSPTGTVSHGYTF
TRBV10-3	TRBJ1-5	few	.	TGTGCCATCAGTGTGGCAGATGGTCAGCCCCAGCATTTT	CAISVADGQPQHF
TRBV6-1	TRBJ2-1	.	.	TGTGCCAGCACCCTTAGCCCGGGAGCGAATGAGCAGTTCTTC	CASTLSPGANEQFF
TRBV27	TRBJ2-2	.	.	TGTGCCAGCAGTTTAGGGCTTTCCCCCACCGGGGAGCTGTTTTTT	CASSLGLSPTGELFF
TRBV19	TRBJ2-5	.	TRBD1	TGTGCCAGTAGTAGTACCCCCGGACAGGGCCAAGAGACCCAGTACTTC	CASSSTPGQGQETQYF
TRBV27	TRBJ1-2	.	TRBD1	TGTGCCAGCAGTTTCGCGACACCTGGACAGGGTAGTTCCTATGGCTACACCTTC	CASSFATPGQGSSYGYTF
TRBV7-3	TRBJ1-4	.	.	TGTGCCAGCAGCTTATCCGGCCGAGCAACTAATGAAAAACTGTTTTTT	CASSLSGRATNEKLFF